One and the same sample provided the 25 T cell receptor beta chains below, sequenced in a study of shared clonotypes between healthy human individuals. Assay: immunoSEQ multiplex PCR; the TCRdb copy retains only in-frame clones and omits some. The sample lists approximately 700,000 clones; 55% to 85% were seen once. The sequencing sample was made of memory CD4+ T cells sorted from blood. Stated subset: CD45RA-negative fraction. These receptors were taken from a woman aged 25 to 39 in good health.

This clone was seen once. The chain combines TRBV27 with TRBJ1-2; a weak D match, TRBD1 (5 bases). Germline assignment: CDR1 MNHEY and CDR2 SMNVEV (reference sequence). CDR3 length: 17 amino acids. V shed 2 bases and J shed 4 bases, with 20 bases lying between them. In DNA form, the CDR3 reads TGTGCCAGCAGTTTAAACCCATCCCAGGGAGTAGGCTATGGCTACACCTTC. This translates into CASSLNPSQGVGYGYTF.

In nucleotides, the CDR3 is TGTGCCAGTAGTATAGTAACTGGCGCCACCGGGGAGCTGTTTTTT. It specifies CASSIVTGATGELFF. This chain connects TRBV19 to TRBJ2-2; D remains unclear. Germline V gene data show CDR1 as LNHDA and CDR2 as SQIVND (reference sequence). The length of the CDR3 is 15 residues. Trimming removed 1 base at V and 4 bases at J, with 10 bases between.

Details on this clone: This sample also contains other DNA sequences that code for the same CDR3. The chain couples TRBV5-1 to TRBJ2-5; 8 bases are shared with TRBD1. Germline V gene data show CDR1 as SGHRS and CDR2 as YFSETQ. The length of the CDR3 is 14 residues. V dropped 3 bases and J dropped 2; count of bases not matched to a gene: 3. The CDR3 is CASSSGTGQETQYF. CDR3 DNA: TGCGCCAGCAGCTCCGGGACAGGACAAGAGACCCAGTACTTC.

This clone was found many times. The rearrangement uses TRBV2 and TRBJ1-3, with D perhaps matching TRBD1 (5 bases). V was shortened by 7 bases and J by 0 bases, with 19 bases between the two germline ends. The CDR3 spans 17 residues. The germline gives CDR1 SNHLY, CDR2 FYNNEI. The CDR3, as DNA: TGTGCCAGCATGGTCAGAGGACACTATATCTCTGGAAACACCATATATTTT. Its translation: CASMVRGHYISGNTIYF.

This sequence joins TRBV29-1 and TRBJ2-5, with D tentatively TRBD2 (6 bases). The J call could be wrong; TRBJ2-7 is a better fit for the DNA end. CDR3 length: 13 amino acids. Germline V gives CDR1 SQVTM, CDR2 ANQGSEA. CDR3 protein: CSVSGTGDYEQYF. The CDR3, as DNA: TGCAGCGTTTCCGGGACGGGAGACTACGAGCAGTACTTC.

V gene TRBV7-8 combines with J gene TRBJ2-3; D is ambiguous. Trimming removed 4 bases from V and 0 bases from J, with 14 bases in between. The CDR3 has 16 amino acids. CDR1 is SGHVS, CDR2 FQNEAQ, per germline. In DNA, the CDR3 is TGTGCCAGCAGCTCTAGACGGTTATCTAGCACAGATACGCAGTATTTT. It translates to CASSSRRLSSTDTQYF.

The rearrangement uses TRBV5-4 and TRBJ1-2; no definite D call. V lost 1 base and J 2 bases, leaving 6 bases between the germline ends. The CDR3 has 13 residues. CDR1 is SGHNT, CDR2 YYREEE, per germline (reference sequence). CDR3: CASSLLSNYGYTF. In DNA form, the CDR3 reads TGTGCCAGCAGCTTGTTGTCCAACTATGGCTACACCTTC. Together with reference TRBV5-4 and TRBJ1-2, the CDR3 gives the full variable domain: ETGVTQSPTHLIKTRGQQVTLRCSSQSGHNTVSWYQQALGQGPQFIFQYYREEENGRGNFPPRFSGLQFPNYSSELNVNALELDDSALYLCASSLLSNYGYTFGSGTRLTVV.

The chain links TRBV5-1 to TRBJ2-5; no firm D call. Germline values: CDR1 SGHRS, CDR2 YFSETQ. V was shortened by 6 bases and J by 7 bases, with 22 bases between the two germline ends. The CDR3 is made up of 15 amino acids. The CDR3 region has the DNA TGCGCCAGCACATCGCCGGGCCCAATGTTAGGGACCCAGTACTTC. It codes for CASTSPGPMLGTQYF.

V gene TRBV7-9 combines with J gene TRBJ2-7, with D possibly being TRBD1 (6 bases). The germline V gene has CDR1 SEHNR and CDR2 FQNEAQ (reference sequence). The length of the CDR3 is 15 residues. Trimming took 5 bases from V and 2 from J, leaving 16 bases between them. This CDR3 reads CASSTTTQGPYEQYF. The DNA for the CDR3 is TGTGCCAGCAGCACGACGACACAGGGACCCTACGAGCAGTACTTC.

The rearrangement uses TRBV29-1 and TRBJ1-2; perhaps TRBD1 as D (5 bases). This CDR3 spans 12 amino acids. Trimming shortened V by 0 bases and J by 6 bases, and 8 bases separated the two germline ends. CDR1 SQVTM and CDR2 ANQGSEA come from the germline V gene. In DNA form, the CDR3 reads TGCAGCGTTGAAGACAGGGATCATGGCTACACCTTC. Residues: CSVEDRDHGYTF.

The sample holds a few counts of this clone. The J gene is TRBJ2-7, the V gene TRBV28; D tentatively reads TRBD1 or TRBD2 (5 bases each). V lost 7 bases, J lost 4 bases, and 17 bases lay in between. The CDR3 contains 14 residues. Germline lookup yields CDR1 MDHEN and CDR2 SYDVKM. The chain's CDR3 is CASTDWDQTYEQYF. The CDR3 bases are TGTGCCAGCACTGACTGGGACCAGACATACGAGCAGTACTTC. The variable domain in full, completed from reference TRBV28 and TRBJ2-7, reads DVKVTQSSRYLVKRTGEKVFLECVQDMDHENMFWYRQDPGLGLRLIYFSYDVKMKEKGDIPEGYSVSREKKERFSLILESASTNQTSMYLCASTDWDQTYEQYFGPGTRLTVT.

DNA of the CDR3: TGTGCCAGCAGCCGACTGGACACAGAGGCCTACGAGCAGTACTTC. Translating it yields CASSRLDTEAYEQYF. V gene TRBV7-9 combines with J gene TRBJ2-7; tentatively, D is TRBD1 (5 bases). The CDR3 has 15 residues. Trimming cost V 5 bases and J 2 bases, with 16 bases left between them. The germline V gene encodes CDR1 SEHNR and CDR2 FQNEAQ (reference sequence).

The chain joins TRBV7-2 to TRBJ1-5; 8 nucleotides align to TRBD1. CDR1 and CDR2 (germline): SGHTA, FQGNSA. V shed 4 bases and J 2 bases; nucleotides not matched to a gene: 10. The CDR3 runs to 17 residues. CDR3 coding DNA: TGTGCCAGCAGCTCCCGGACAGGGAGGGCTGGCAATCAGCCCCAGCATTTT. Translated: CASSSRTGRAGNQPQHF.

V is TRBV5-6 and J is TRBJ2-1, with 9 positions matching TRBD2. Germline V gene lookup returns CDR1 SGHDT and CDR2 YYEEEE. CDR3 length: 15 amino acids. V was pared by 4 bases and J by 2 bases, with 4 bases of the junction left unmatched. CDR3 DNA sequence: TGTGCCAGCAGCCTTAGGACTAGCGCCTACAATGAGCAGTTCTTC. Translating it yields CASSLRTSAYNEQFF.

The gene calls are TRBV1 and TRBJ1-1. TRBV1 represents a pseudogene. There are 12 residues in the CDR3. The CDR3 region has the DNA TGCACCAGCAGCTGCCCCGTCACTGAAGCTTTCTTT. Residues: CTSSCPVTEAFF.

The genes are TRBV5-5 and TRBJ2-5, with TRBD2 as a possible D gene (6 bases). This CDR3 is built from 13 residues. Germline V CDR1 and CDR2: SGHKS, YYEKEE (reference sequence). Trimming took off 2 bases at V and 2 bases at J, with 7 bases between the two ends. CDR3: CASSFSGQETQYF. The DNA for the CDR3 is TGTGCCAGCAGCTTTAGCGGACAAGAGACCCAGTACTTC.

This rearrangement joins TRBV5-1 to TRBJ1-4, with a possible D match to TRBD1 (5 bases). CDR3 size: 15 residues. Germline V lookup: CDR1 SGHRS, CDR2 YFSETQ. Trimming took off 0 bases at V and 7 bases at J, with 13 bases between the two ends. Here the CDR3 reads CASSLERGAGEKLFF. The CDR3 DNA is TGCGCCAGCAGCTTGGAGCGGGGCGCGGGTGAAAAACTGTTTTTT.

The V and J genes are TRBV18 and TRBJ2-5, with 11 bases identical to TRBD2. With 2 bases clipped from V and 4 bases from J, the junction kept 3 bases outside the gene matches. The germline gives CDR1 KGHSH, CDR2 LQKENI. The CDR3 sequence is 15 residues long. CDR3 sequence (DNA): TGTGCCAGCTCACCAGCACTAGCGGGAGCAGAGACCCAGTACTTC. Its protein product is CASSPALAGAETQYF.

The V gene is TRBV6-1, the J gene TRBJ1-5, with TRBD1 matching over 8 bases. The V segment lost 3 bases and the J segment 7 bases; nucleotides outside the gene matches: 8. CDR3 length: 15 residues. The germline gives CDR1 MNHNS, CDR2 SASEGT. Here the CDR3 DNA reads TGTGCCAGCAGTGAGACCTGGACAGGGAGCCAGCCCCAGCATTTT. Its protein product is CASSETWTGSQPQHF.

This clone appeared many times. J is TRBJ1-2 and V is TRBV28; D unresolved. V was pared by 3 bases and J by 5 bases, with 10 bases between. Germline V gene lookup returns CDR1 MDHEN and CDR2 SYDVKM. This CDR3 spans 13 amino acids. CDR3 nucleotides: TGTGCCAGCAGTTTTGAAAGGTCGTATGGCTACACCTTC. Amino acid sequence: CASSFERSYGYTF.

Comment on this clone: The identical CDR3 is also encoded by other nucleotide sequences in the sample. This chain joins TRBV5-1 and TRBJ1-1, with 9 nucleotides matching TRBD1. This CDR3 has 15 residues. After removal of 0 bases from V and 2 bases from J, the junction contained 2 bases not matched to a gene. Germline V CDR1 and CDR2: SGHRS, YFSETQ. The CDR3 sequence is CASSLGDRDNTEAFF. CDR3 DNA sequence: TGCGCCAGCAGCTTGGGGGACAGGGATAACACTGAAGCTTTCTTT.

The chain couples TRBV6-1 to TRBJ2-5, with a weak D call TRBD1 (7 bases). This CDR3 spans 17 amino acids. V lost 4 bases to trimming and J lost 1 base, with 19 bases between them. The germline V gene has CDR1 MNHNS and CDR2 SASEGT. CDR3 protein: CASSGTTGVMGQETQYF. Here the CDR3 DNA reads TGTGCCAGCAGTGGGACTACAGGGGTAATGGGCCAAGAGACCCAGTACTTC.

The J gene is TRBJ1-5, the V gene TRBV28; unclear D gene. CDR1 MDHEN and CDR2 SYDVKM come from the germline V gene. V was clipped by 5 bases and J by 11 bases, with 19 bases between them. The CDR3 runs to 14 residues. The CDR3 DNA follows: TGTGCCAGCAGTCCCCGTAGTAACCCTCTGACCCAGCATTTT. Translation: CASSPRSNPLTQHF.

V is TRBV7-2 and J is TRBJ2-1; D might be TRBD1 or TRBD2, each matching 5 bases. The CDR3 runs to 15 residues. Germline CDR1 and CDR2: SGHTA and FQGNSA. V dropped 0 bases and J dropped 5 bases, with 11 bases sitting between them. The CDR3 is CASSLAWGSDNEQFF. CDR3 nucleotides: TGTGCCAGCAGCTTAGCGTGGGGGAGCGACAATGAGCAGTTCTTC.

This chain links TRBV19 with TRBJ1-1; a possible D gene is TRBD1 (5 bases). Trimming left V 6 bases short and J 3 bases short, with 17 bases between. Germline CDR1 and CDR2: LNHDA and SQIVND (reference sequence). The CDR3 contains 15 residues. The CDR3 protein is CASRSQGGLDTEAFF. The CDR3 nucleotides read TGTGCCAGTAGGAGCCAGGGTGGCTTGGACACTGAAGCTTTCTTT. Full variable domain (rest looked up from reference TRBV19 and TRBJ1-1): DGGITQSPKYLFRKEGQNVTLSCEQNLNHDAMYWYRQDPGQGLRLIYYSQIVNDFQKGDIAEGYSVSREKKESFPLTVTSAQKNPTAFYLCASRSQGGLDTEAFFGQGTRLTVV.